This T cell receptor beta chain was sequenced in a study of molecular identifiers for immune sequencing clone quantification. Details on this clonotype: An end of the junction differs from the germline gene, which may be a read error.

The CDR3 consists of 16 residues. CDR1 is MGHRA and CDR2 is YSYEKL in the germline V gene. Bulk TCR library preparation followed previously described methods with listed TCR primers. TCRdb re-called the PCR reads through MiXCR, storing one row per CDR3 protein. Of about 320,000 distinct CDR3 sequences listed, 20% to 25% were seen once; the top ten hold over 0.7%. The sequenced sample was naive CD8+ T cells from blood, with Jurkat cell RNA spiked in. Subset specified: FACS-sorted CD8+CD4-CCR7+CD45RA+ naive T cells. This TCR derives from a human donor in good health. Some libraries in this study had Jurkat cell RNA spiked in. The rearrangement uses TRBV4-1 and TRBJ2-1, with 10 bases that match TRBD2. Written as DNA, the CDR3 is TGCGCCAGCAGCCGCATTTCTAGCGGGAGCTACAATGGGCAGTTCTTC. The encoded protein is CASSRISSGSYNGQFF.